This passage covers 25 T cell receptor beta chains from one sample sequenced in a study of shared clonotypes between healthy human individuals. Produced via immunoSEQ multiplex PCR; TCRdb's table is partial and in-frame only. The data contain roughly 2.2 million clones, roughly 93% of them singletons. Sequencing input: naive CD4+ T cells from PBMCs. Noted subset: CD45RA+ positively selected. These receptors originate from a man aged 18 to 30 in good health. Some clones in this sample may be carry-over from other donors' samples.

On this clone: Other DNA sequences within the sample encode an identical CDR3. The CDR3 sequence: CASSLGFTGELFF. The CDR3 bases are TGTGCCAGCAGCTTAGGCTTCACCGGGGAGCTGTTTTTT. The genes are TRBV7-2 and TRBJ2-2, with no clear D. This CDR3 is 13 amino acids long. V was clipped by 1 base and J by 4 bases, with 4 bases between them. Germline CDR1 is SGHTA and CDR2 is FQGNSA.

This clone was seen only once. V usage is TRBV27 and J usage is TRBJ1-4; 8 bases align to TRBD1. V shed 6 bases, J shed 8 bases, and the junction held 8 bases outside the gene matches. There are 14 residues in the CDR3. Germline lookup yields CDR1 MNHEY and CDR2 SMNVEV (reference sequence). CDR3 sequence (DNA): TGTGCCAGCAGCCCGGACAGGGTGGGGGAAAAACTGTTTTTT. It codes for CASSPDRVGEKLFF. The full variable domain, in which reference TRBV27 and TRBJ1-4 provide the parts outside the CDR3, is EAQVTQNPRYLITVTGKKLTVTCSQNMNHEYMSWYRQDPGLGLRQIYYSMNVEVTDKGDVPEGYKVSRKEKRNFPLILESPSPNQTSLYFCASSPDRVGEKLFFGSGTQLSVL.

The chain couples TRBV29-1 to TRBJ2-3, with 12 nucleotides matching TRBD2. The CDR3 is 14 amino acids. After removal of 7 bases from V and 2 bases from J, the junction contained 4 bases not matched to a gene. Germline V gene data show CDR1 as SQVTM and CDR2 as ANQGSEA. As DNA, the CDR3 is TGCAGCGCTCGGACTAGCGGGACCACAGATACGCAGTATTTT. Its translation: CSARTSGTTDTQYF.

V usage is TRBV5-1 and J usage is TRBJ2-1; either TRBD1 or TRBD2 may fit D (6 bases each). Per the germline V gene, CDR1 is SGHRS and CDR2 is YFSETQ. V lost 4 bases, J lost 9 bases, and 17 bases lay in between. The CDR3 spans 14 residues. The CDR3 DNA follows: TGCGCCAGCAGCGGAAGTCTAGGGGGGTCTGAGCAGTTCTTC. Translation gives CASSGSLGGSEQFF.

CDR3 bases: TGTGCCAGCAGCCCCCCCCGGACAGGGACGGACACTGAAGCTTTCTTT. Residues: CASSPPRTGTDTEAFF. This chain connects TRBV7-9 to TRBJ1-1; TRBD1 matches at 8 bases. The CDR3 has 16 amino acids. The V gene's germline CDR1 is SEHNR and CDR2 FQNEAQ (reference sequence). The trim removed 5 bases at V and 3 bases at J, leaving 11 bases unmatched.

The J gene is TRBJ2-3, the V gene TRBV7-8, with D unclear. CDR1 is SGHVS and CDR2 is FQNEAQ in the germline V gene. Trimming took 1 base from V and 14 from J, leaving 16 bases between them. This CDR3 comprises 13 residues. CDR3 in DNA: TGTGCCAGCAGCTTAGACACACGGCCCATTGGGTATTTT. It specifies CASSLDTRPIGYF.

The chain employs TRBV6-9 and TRBJ2-1; 8 nucleotides line up with TRBD2. V gave up 4 bases and J gave up 3 bases; unmatched junction bases: 5. CDR1 and CDR2 from the germline V gene are MNHGY and SVAAGI. This CDR3 is built from 15 residues. CDR3 loop: CASSSGTRGYNEQFF. The CDR3 DNA follows: TGTGCCAGCAGTTCCGGGACTAGAGGCTACAATGAGCAGTTCTTC.

CDR3 region: CASRVPSGGLGYTF. The CDR3 DNA follows: TGTGCCAGCAGGGTACCCTCAGGGGGCCTTGGCTACACCTTC. V gene TRBV28 combines with J gene TRBJ1-2; TRBD1 matches 8 bases. The trim removed 6 bases at V and 7 bases at J, leaving 10 bases unmatched. CDR3 length: 14 amino acids. The V gene's germline CDR1 is MDHEN and CDR2 SYDVKM.

CDR3 in DNA: TGCGCCAGCAGCTTCCCGGGAAATGGAAACACCATATATTTT. Encoded protein: CASSFPGNGNTIYF. The chain combines TRBV5-1 with TRBJ1-3, with no clear D. The CDR3 consists of 14 residues. With 2 bases removed from V and 3 bases from J, the gap between germline ends came to 9 bases. Per the germline V gene, CDR1 is SGHRS and CDR2 is YFSETQ.

CDR3 DNA: TGCAGCGTTGGCGGGACTAGCGGGGGAAATGAGCAGTTCTTC. Its protein is CSVGGTSGGNEQFF. The V and J genes are TRBV29-1 and TRBJ2-1; TRBD2 aligns across 14 bases. The CDR3 runs to 14 residues. The germline V gene has CDR1 SQVTM and CDR2 ANQGSEA. V shed 4 bases and J 7 bases; nucleotides not matched to a gene: 3.

The chain couples TRBV5-4 to TRBJ2-7; 11 positions agree with TRBD1. The germline gives CDR1 SGHNT, CDR2 YYREEE (reference sequence). V lost 7 bases and J lost 4; bases outside the gene matches: 7. The CDR3 loop spans 14 amino acids. CDR3 sequence (DNA): TGTGCCAGCGGCCCCGGGACAGGGGGGTACGAGCAGTACTTC. This gives the protein CASGPGTGGYEQYF. Filled out from reference TRBV5-4 and TRBJ2-7, the complete variable domain reads ETGVTQSPTHLIKTRGQQVTLRCSSQSGHNTVSWYQQALGQGPQFIFQYYREEENGRGNFPPRFSGLQFPNYSSELNVNALELDDSALYLCASGPGTGGYEQYFGPGTRLTVT.

This chain joins TRBV27 and TRBJ2-2; 9 bases are a match to TRBD2. This CDR3 spans 14 amino acids. CDR1 and CDR2 from the germline V gene are MNHEY and SMNVEV (reference sequence). V shed 9 bases and J 4 bases; nucleotides not matched to a gene: 6. The CDR3 DNA is TGTGCCAGTGCGGGACTAGCCCCCACCGGGGAGCTGTTTTTT. Translated: CASAGLAPTGELFF.

The chain is built from TRBV6-5 and TRBJ1-1; D is ambiguous. V lost 6 bases, J lost 5 bases, and 13 bases lay in between. The CDR3 consists of 13 residues. Germline V gene sequence: CDR1 MNHEY, CDR2 SVGAGI. The CDR3 is CASSPHRRTEAFF. The CDR3 DNA follows: TGTGCCAGCAGCCCCCACCGGAGAACTGAAGCTTTCTTT.

This chain links TRBV9 with TRBJ2-3, with D tentatively TRBD2 (6 bases). CDR1 is SGDLS and CDR2 is YYNGEE in the germline V gene. There are 16 residues in the CDR3. Trimming pared 0 bases from V and 1 base from J, leaving 12 bases between. CDR3 bases: TGTGCCAGCAGCGTAGGAGCCTCTAGCGGCACAGATACGCAGTATTTT. Protein sequence: CASSVGASSGTDTQYF.

The CDR3 protein is CASSFGKNIQYF. The CDR3 DNA is TGTGCCAGCAGCTTCGGAAAAAACATTCAGTACTTC. J is TRBJ2-4 and V is TRBV6-1; no clear D gene. The CDR3 covers 12 residues. The germline V gene encodes CDR1 MNHNS and CDR2 SASEGT. The V end lost 6 bases, the J end lost 4 bases, and 7 bases lay between the germline ends.

The gene calls are TRBV27 and TRBJ1-5, with D perhaps TRBD1 (5 bases). Germline V lookup: CDR1 MNHEY, CDR2 SMNVEV (reference sequence). This CDR3 spans 16 amino acids. The V gene lost 5 bases and the J gene lost 1 base, with 15 bases spanning the gap. The CDR3 region has the DNA TGTGCCAGCAGTCCGAGGGGACGCCGGAGCAATCAGCCCCAGCATTTT. This translates into CASSPRGRRSNQPQHF.

This clone has more than one count but fewer than ten. The sample has other DNA sequences that encode this CDR3 too. This rearrangement joins TRBV11-3 to TRBJ2-2; D is undetermined. The CDR3 sequence is 12 residues long. From germline, CDR1 is SGHNT and CDR2 YENEEA. V lost 3 bases and J 5 bases, leaving 4 bases between the germline ends. CDR3 sequence reads: CASSLRTGELFF. The CDR3 DNA reads as TGTGCCAGCAGCTTGCGAACCGGGGAGCTGTTTTTT.

The chain uses TRBV5-4 and TRBJ2-1; 8 bases line up with TRBD1. J gave up 9 bases and V 4 bases, and 9 bases lay outside the gene matches. The CDR3 loop spans 14 amino acids. CDR1 and CDR2 from the germline V gene are SGHNT and YYREEE (reference sequence). The CDR3 spells CASSTGGSVSEQFF. DNA of the CDR3: TGTGCCAGCAGCACAGGGGGGTCAGTGAGTGAGCAGTTCTTC.

The J gene is TRBJ1-4, the V gene TRBV25-1, with 10 bases fitting TRBD1. Germline CDR1 MGHDK, CDR2 SYGVNS. CDR3 length equals 17 residues. After removal of 4 bases from V and 0 bases from J, the junction contained 5 bases not matched to a gene. The CDR3 DNA follows: TGTGCCAGCAGTGCTTGGACAGGGGGTGCAACTAATGAAAAACTGTTTTTT. Translation gives CASSAWTGGATNEKLFF.

The chain combines TRBV6-1 with TRBJ1-2; 7 nucleotides agree with TRBD1. The V segment lost 4 bases and the J segment 4 bases; nucleotides outside the gene matches: 6. CDR1 is MNHNS, CDR2 SASEGT, per germline. The CDR3 length is 14 residues. The CDR3 nucleotides read TGTGCCAGCAGTGCCATGGGACAGCGCTATGGCTACACCTTC. Protein: CASSAMGQRYGYTF.

The V call is TRBV5-1, the J call TRBJ2-5; 8 bases are shared with TRBD1. Germline CDR1 is SGHRS and CDR2 is YFSETQ. V dropped 4 bases and J dropped 2; count of bases not matched to a gene: 7. The CDR3 totals 15 residues. The CDR3 DNA sequence: TGCGCCAGCAGCCGAGGACAGGGCCCACAAGAGACCCAGTACTTC. Encoded protein: CASSRGQGPQETQYF.

The chain employs TRBV7-2 and TRBJ2-1, with 7 positions matching TRBD2. This CDR3 contains 15 residues. The V gene's germline CDR1 is SGHTA and CDR2 FQGNSA. J lost 8 bases, V lost 2 bases, and 9 bases had no gene match. The chain's CDR3 is CASSLRGGPWDEQFF. CDR3 sequence (DNA): TGTGCCAGCAGCTTACGGGGAGGGCCTTGGGATGAGCAGTTCTTC.

J is TRBJ2-7 and V is TRBV5-1, with 7 bases matching TRBD2. The CDR3 runs to 13 residues. The germline V gene encodes CDR1 SGHRS and CDR2 YFSETQ. V shed 0 bases, J shed 6 bases, and the junction held 3 bases outside the gene matches. The CDR3 DNA reads TGCGCCAGCAGCTTGGCTCCGGGAGGCGAGCAGTACTTC. It translates to CASSLAPGGEQYF.

The V and J genes are TRBV28 and TRBJ2-2; D gene uncertain. Germline V gene sequence: CDR1 MDHEN, CDR2 SYDVKM. Trimming removed 2 bases at V and 0 bases at J, with 13 bases between. The CDR3 is 17 residues long. CDR3 region: CASSLKYGRPNTGELFF. The CDR3 coding sequence is TGTGCCAGCAGTTTAAAGTACGGCAGGCCGAACACCGGGGAGCTGTTTTTT. The full variable domain, its missing parts supplied by reference TRBV28 and TRBJ2-2, is DVKVTQSSRYLVKRTGEKVFLECVQDMDHENMFWYRQDPGLGLRLIYFSYDVKMKEKGDIPEGYSVSREKKERFSLILESASTNQTSMYLCASSLKYGRPNTGELFFGEGSRLTVL.

The chain links TRBV11-2 to TRBJ2-7, with D uncertain. V lost 3 bases to trimming and J lost 2 bases, with 11 bases between them. Germline CDR1 reads SGHAT; CDR2 reads FQNNGV. CDR3 length equals 14 residues. The CDR3 region is CASSFLRKTYEQYF. The DNA of the CDR3 is TGTGCCAGCAGCTTTCTCCGGAAAACCTACGAGCAGTACTTC. Filled out from reference TRBV11-2 and TRBJ2-7, the complete variable domain reads EAGVAQSPRYKIIEKRQSVAFWCNPISGHATLYWYQQILGQGPKLLIQFQNNGVVDDSQLPKDRFSAERLKGVDSTLKIQPAKLEDSAVYLCASSFLRKTYEQYFGPGTRLTVT.